Listed here are 24 T cell receptor beta chains from one sample, sequenced in a study of technical replicates of blood from several donors. The protocol was immunoSEQ multiplex PCR, while the TCRdb copy is restricted to in-frame clones and leaves out a portion. The data contain tens of thousands of clones, approximately 94% of them singletons. The sequenced sample consisted of T cells isolated from PBMCs. Source of these receptors: a human donor in good health.

The V gene is TRBV28, the J gene TRBJ1-5; possibly TRBD1 for D (5 bases). V was trimmed by 5 bases and J by 5 bases, leaving 16 bases between them. The CDR3 is 15 amino acids. Germline CDR1 and CDR2: MDHEN and SYDVKM. CDR3: CASSQLGLRDQPQHF. In DNA, the CDR3 is TGTGCCAGCAGTCAATTGGGGCTTCGCGATCAGCCCCAGCATTTT.

The gene calls are TRBV19 and TRBJ2-1, with TRBD2 matching over 11 bases. The trim removed 1 base at V and 2 bases at J, leaving 4 bases unmatched. The germline V gene encodes CDR1 LNHDA and CDR2 SQIVND (reference sequence). The CDR3 has 17 residues. The CDR3 is CASSIALTSGAYNEQFF. CDR3 sequence (DNA): TGTGCCAGTAGTATAGCCCTGACTAGCGGGGCCTACAATGAGCAGTTCTTC.

The V gene is TRBV5-1, the J gene TRBJ1-2; no clear D. Germline loops: CDR1 SGHRS, CDR2 YFSETQ. V shed 2 bases and J shed 4 bases, with 9 bases lying between them. There are 13 residues in the CDR3. Here the CDR3 reads CASSLSTSYGYTF. The CDR3 region has the DNA TGCGCCAGCAGCTTATCTACTTCCTATGGCTACACCTTC.

This clone was seen a single time. The chain uses TRBV6-1 and TRBJ1-1, with D unresolved. CDR1 MNHNS and CDR2 SASEGT come from the germline V gene. V was trimmed by 4 bases and J by 2 bases, leaving 11 bases between them. The CDR3 runs 14 residues. The CDR3 coding sequence is TGTGCCAGCAGTGCGAGGGCTGGAAACACTGAAGCTTTCTTT. Amino acid sequence: CASSARAGNTEAFF.

This clone was recorded once. This chain uses TRBV6-5 with TRBJ2-7, with D hard to call. Germline CDR1 is MNHEY and CDR2 is SVGAGI. The CDR3 sequence is 11 residues long. The V gene lost 6 bases and the J gene lost 3 bases, with 6 bases spanning the gap. CDR3: CASRSIYEQYF. For the CDR3, the DNA is TGTGCCAGCAGATCAATCTACGAGCAGTACTTC.

The rearrangement links TRBV19 to TRBJ2-1; tentative D call: TRBD1 (5 bases). CDR1 LNHDA and CDR2 SQIVND come from the germline V gene (reference sequence). The CDR3 length is 12 residues. The V end was cut by 5 bases, the J end by 8 bases, with 10 bases between. CDR3 coding DNA: TGTGCCAGTAGTGTCCAGGGCTATGAGCAGTTCTTC. This encodes CASSVQGYEQFF.

The chain recombines TRBV11-2 with TRBJ1-1, with no clear D. Trimming took 2 bases from V and 8 from J, leaving 9 bases between them. Germline-derived CDR1 and CDR2 are SGHAT and FQNNGV. There are 12 residues in the CDR3. CDR3 bases: TGTGCCAGCAGCTTAATTGCCGGGGAAGCTTTCTTT. It encodes CASSLIAGEAFF.

The V gene is TRBV14, the J gene TRBJ2-7; perhaps TRBD1 as D (6 bases). With 3 bases removed from V and 3 bases from J, the gap between germline ends came to 12 bases. The CDR3 covers 14 residues. In germline, CDR1 is SGHDN, CDR2 FVKESK. The CDR3: CASSQETGIYEQYF. CDR3 nucleotide sequence: TGTGCCAGCAGCCAGGAAACAGGGATCTACGAGCAGTACTTC.

The CDR3 DNA reads TGTGCCAGCAGCCTAGGGACTAGCGGGAGATGGGAGACCCAGTACTTC. Protein sequence: CASSLGTSGRWETQYF. The chain recombines TRBV7-8 with TRBJ2-5, with TRBD2 matching over 14 bases. The junction had 7 bases not matched to a gene; V was cut back by 5 bases and J by 5 bases. From germline, CDR1 is SGHVS and CDR2 FQNEAQ. This CDR3 region has 16 residues.

The chain employs TRBV5-4 and TRBJ2-7; 8 bases are a match to TRBD1. With 4 bases clipped from V and 5 bases from J, the junction kept 8 bases outside the gene matches. This CDR3 spans 14 amino acids. Germline values: CDR1 SGHNT, CDR2 YYREEE (reference sequence). As DNA, the CDR3 is TGTGCCAGCAGCCAACGGGACAGGACCCACGAGCAGTACTTC. This gives the protein CASSQRDRTHEQYF.

The chain has TRBV27 and TRBJ2-7, with 8 positions matching TRBD2. Germline CDR1 MNHEY, CDR2 SMNVEV (reference sequence). The V and J ends lost 4 bases and 7 bases, in that order; junction bases with no gene match: 12. This CDR3 region has 15 residues. CDR3 region: CASSSWREEFSEQYF. In DNA form, the CDR3 reads TGTGCCAGCAGTTCCTGGCGGGAGGAATTTAGTGAGCAGTACTTC.

The chain is built from TRBV29-1 and TRBJ2-1; TRBD2 agrees at 8 bases. There are 14 residues in the CDR3. Germline V gene lookup returns CDR1 SQVTM and CDR2 ANQGSEA. The trim removed 3 bases at V and 9 bases at J, leaving 10 bases unmatched. This chain's CDR3 is CSVEAGGAYLEQFF. CDR3 bases: TGCAGCGTTGAGGCGGGAGGCGCTTATCTTGAGCAGTTCTTC.

This chain connects TRBV11-3 to TRBJ1-1, with 7 bases that match TRBD1. V was clipped by 7 bases and J by 5 bases; unmatched bases: 10. The V gene's germline CDR1 is SGHNT and CDR2 YENEEA. This CDR3 has 14 residues. The CDR3 protein is CASKRGRDGTEAFF. The CDR3 nucleotides are TGTGCCAGCAAGAGGGGGCGAGATGGGACTGAAGCTTTCTTT. The full variable domain, in which reference TRBV11-3 and TRBJ1-1 provide the parts outside the CDR3, is EAGVVQSPRYKIIEKKQPVAFWCNPISGHNTLYWYLQNLGQGPELLIRYENEEAVDDSQLPKDRFSAERLKGVDSTLKIQPAELGDSAVYLCASKRGRDGTEAFFGQGTRLTVV.

This clone was counted once. The chain couples TRBV6-4 to TRBJ2-2, with 9 bases fitting TRBD2. This CDR3 has 15 residues. CDR1 and CDR2 (germline): MRHNA, SNTAGT. The V segment lost 5 bases and the J segment 4 bases; nucleotides outside the gene matches: 5. CDR3 nucleotides: TGTGCCAGCAGTCGTAGCGGGAGTGGCACCGGGGAGCTGTTTTTT. Protein sequence: CASSRSGSGTGELFF.

The V call is TRBV7-3, the J call TRBJ2-1, with D possibly being TRBD1 (6 bases). V dropped 3 bases and J dropped 5 bases, with 11 bases sitting between them. The CDR3 runs to 14 residues. The V gene's germline CDR1 is SGHTA and CDR2 FQGTGA. CDR3: CASSLSRDNNEQFF. The CDR3 DNA follows: TGTGCCAGCAGCTTGTCCCGGGACAACAATGAGCAGTTCTTC.

The chain uses TRBV15 and TRBJ1-1; tentative D call: TRBD1 (6 bases). Trimming removed 5 bases from V and 1 base from J, with 8 bases in between. There are 13 residues in the CDR3. Per the germline V gene, CDR1 is LNHNV and CDR2 is YYDKDF (reference sequence). The CDR3 region has the DNA TGTGCCACCAGCCCGACAGGGAACACTGAAGCTTTCTTT. Its protein product is CATSPTGNTEAFF.

V is TRBV7-9 and J is TRBJ1-5; D might be TRBD1 (5 bases). The CDR3 extends over 12 amino acids. In germline, CDR1 is SEHNR, CDR2 FQNEAQ (reference sequence). Trimming took 11 bases from V and 0 from J, leaving 8 bases between them. CDR3 DNA sequence: TGTGCCTGGGGGGGTAGCAATCAGCCCCAGCATTTT. Amino acids: CAWGGSNQPQHF.

The chain recombines TRBV2 with TRBJ2-2; 8 bases match TRBD1. The CDR3 extends over 14 amino acids. Germline V lookup: CDR1 SNHLY, CDR2 FYNNEI. V dropped 7 bases and J dropped 8; count of bases not matched to a gene: 9. Here the CDR3 DNA reads TGTGCCAGCACCTCCCTCAGGGGGCCTGGGGAGCTGTTTTTT. As protein: CASTSLRGPGELFF.

The chain carries TRBV6-1 and TRBJ2-3; 7 bases agree with TRBD1. The germline V gene encodes CDR1 MNHNS and CDR2 SASEGT. V dropped 1 base and J dropped 1; count of bases not matched to a gene: 2. CDR3 length equals 15 residues. CDR3 sequence (DNA): TGTGCCAGCAGTGAAGGACAGGGACGCACAGATACGCAGTATTTT. Its protein product is CASSEGQGRTDTQYF.

The CDR3 spells CASSFPLLELFF. DNA of the CDR3: TGTGCCAGCAGCTTTCCTCTTTTGGAGCTGTTTTTT. The V and J genes are TRBV7-9 and TRBJ2-2; D unresolved. V lost 3 bases and J lost 10, with 9 bases in between. Germline V gives CDR1 SEHNR, CDR2 FQNEAQ (reference sequence). CDR3 length equals 12 residues.

The rearrangement links TRBV7-9 to TRBJ1-5; possibly TRBD1 for D (5 bases). Trimming stripped 0 bases from V and 5 bases from J, with 8 bases between. Germline lookup yields CDR1 SEHNR and CDR2 FQNEAQ (reference sequence). The CDR3 totals 14 residues. CDR3 loop: CASSLAGTYQPQHF. The DNA of the CDR3 is TGTGCCAGCAGCTTAGCCGGGACTTATCAGCCCCAGCATTTT.

This chain links TRBV9 with TRBJ2-7; 9 bases agree with TRBD1. V trimming: 0 bases; J trimming: 4 bases; junction bases outside the gene matches: 5. CDR3 length: 15 residues. CDR1 is SGDLS, CDR2 YYNGEE, per germline. This chain's CDR3 is CASSVEEGQGYEQYF. The CDR3 bases are TGTGCCAGCAGCGTAGAGGAGGGACAGGGTTACGAGCAGTACTTC.

The rearrangement joins TRBV6-5 to TRBJ2-7; the match to TRBD2 covers 10 bases. This CDR3 comprises 16 residues. After removal of 0 bases from V and 2 bases from J, the junction contained 4 bases not matched to a gene. Germline CDR1 MNHEY, CDR2 SVGAGI. The CDR3 sequence is CASSYSASGSTYEQYF. CDR3 nucleotide sequence: TGTGCCAGCAGTTACTCTGCTAGCGGGAGTACCTACGAGCAGTACTTC.

This clone was detected only once. This chain joins TRBV12-2 and TRBJ2-1; the listed D gene, TRBD2, was not tested against the DNA. TRBV12-2 is designated a pseudogene. This CDR3 has 17 amino acids. The CDR3 region has the DNA TGTGCAAGTCGCCCCGGGGGGGGCGGGAGCTTCTACAATGAGCAGTTCTTC. As protein: CASRPGGGGSFYNEQFF.